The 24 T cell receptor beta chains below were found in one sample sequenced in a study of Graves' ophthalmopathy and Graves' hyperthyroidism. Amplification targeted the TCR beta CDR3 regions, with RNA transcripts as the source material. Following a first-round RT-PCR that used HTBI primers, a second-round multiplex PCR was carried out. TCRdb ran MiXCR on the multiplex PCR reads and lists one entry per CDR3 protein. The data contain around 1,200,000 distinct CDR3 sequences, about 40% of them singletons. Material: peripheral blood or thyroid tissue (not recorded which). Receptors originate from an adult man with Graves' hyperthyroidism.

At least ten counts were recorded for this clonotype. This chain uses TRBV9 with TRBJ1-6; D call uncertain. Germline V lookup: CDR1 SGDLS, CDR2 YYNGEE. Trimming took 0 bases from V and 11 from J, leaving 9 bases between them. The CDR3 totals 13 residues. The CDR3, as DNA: TGTGCCAGCAGCGTAGGGTCGGATCCACCCCTCCACTTT. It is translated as CASSVGSDPPLHF. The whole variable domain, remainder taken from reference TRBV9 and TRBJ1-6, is DSGVTQTPKHLITATGQRVTLRCSPRSGDLSVYWYQQSLDQGLQFLIQYYNGEERAKGNILERFSAQQFPDLHSELNLSSLELGDSALYFCASSVGSDPPLHFGNGTRLTVT.

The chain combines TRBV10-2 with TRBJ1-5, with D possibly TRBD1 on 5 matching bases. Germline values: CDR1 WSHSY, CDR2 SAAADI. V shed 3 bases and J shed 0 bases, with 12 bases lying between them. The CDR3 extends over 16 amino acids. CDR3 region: CASSESDRYSNQPQHF. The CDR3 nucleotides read TGCGCCAGCAGTGAAAGCGACAGATATAGCAATCAGCCCCAGCATTTT.

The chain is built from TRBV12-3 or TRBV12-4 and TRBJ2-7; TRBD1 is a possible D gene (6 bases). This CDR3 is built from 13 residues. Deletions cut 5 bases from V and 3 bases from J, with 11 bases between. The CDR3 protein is CASSHWGRYEQYF. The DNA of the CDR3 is TGTGCCAGCAGTCATTGGGGGCGCTACGAGCAGTACTTC.

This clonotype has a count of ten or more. The chain's CDR3 is CASRTGTGETQYF. CDR3 DNA: TGTGCCAGCAGGACCGGGACAGGCGAGACCCAGTACTTC. The chain carries TRBV6-5 and TRBJ2-5; 8 bases are shared with TRBD1. The CDR3 loop spans 13 amino acids. V dropped 6 bases and J dropped 5; count of bases not matched to a gene: 5. Germline-derived CDR1 and CDR2 are MNHEY and SVGAGI.

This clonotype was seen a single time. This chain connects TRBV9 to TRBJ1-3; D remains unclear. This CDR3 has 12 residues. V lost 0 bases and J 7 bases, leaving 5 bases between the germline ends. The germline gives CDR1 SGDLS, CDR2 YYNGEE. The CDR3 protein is CASSVGRNTIYF. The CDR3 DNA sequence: TGTGCCAGCAGCGTAGGTCGCAACACCATATATTTT.

In nucleotides, the CDR3 is TGCAGTGCTAGAGATCCCCGTAGGGGCCCCACTGAAGCTTTCTTT. The encoded protein is CSARDPRRGPTEAFF. This chain uses TRBV20-1 with TRBJ1-1; TRBD1 is a possible D gene (5 bases). Germline V gene data show CDR1 as DFQATT and CDR2 as SNEGSKA (reference sequence). The CDR3 sequence is 15 residues long. The germline V and J ends were trimmed by 0 bases and 4 bases, with 15 bases remaining between them.

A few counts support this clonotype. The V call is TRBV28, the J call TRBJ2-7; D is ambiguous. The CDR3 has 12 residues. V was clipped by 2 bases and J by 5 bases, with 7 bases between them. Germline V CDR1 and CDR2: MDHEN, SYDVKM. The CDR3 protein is CASSLTPDEQYF. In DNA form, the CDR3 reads TGTGCCAGCAGTTTAACGCCGGACGAGCAGTACTTC.

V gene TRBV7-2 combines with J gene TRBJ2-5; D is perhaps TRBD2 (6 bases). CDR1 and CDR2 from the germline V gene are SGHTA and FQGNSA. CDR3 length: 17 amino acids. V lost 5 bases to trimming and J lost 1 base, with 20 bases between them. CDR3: CASSKSLARGSQETQYF. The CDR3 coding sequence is TGTGCCAGCAGCAAATCTCTAGCGCGGGGTTCCCAAGAGACCCAGTACTTC.

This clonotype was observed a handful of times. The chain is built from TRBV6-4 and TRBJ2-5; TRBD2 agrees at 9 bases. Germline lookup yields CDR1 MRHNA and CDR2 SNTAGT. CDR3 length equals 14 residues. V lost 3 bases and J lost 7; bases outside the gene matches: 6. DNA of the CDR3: TGTGCCAGCAGTGAAGAGCGGGGGGCGGGGACCCAGTACTTC. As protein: CASSEERGAGTQYF.

Here the CDR3 reads CASSDIWGRNTEAFF. For the CDR3, the DNA is TGTGCCAGCAGTGACATTTGGGGCCGGAACACTGAAGCTTTCTTT. V is TRBV6-1 and J is TRBJ1-1, with D possibly matching TRBD1 (5 bases). Germline CDR1 reads MNHNS; CDR2 reads SASEGT. V lost 3 bases to trimming and J lost 1 base, with 12 bases between them. The CDR3 runs to 15 residues.

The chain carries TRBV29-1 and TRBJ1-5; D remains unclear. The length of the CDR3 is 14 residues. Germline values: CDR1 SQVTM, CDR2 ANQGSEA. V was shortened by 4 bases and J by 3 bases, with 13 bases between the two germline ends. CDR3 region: CSVAGGLINQPQHF. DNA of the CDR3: TGCAGCGTTGCAGGTGGACTGATCAATCAGCCCCAGCATTTT.

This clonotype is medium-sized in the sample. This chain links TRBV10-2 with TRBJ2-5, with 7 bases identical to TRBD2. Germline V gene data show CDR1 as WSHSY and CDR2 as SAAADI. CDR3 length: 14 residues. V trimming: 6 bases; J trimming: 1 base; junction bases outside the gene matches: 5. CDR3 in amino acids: CASRKRGAQETQYF. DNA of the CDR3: TGCGCCAGCAGAAAGCGGGGAGCCCAAGAGACCCAGTACTTC.

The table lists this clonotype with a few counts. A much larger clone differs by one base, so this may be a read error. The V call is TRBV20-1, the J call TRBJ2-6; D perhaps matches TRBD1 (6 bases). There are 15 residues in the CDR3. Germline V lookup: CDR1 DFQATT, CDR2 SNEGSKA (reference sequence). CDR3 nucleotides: TGCAGTGCGAACCTACAGGGCTCTGGGGCCAACGTCCCGACTTTC. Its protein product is CSANLQGSGANVPTF.

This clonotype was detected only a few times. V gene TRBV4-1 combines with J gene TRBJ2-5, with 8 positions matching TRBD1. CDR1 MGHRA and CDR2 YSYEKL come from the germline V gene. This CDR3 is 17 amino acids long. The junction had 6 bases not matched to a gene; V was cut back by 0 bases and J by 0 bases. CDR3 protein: CASSQEGDRMYQETQYF. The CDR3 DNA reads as TGCGCCAGCAGCCAAGAAGGGGACAGGATGTACCAAGAGACCCAGTACTTC.

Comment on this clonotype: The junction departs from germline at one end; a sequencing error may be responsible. CDR3 in DNA: TGCGCCAGCAGCCTGGCCGAGAGGGTAAAAGAGACCCAGTACTTC. This translates into CASSLAERVKETQYF. V gene TRBV7-9 combines with J gene TRBJ2-5, with D possibly being TRBD2 (5 bases). This CDR3 spans 15 amino acids. Germline assignment: CDR1 SEHNR and CDR2 FQNEAQ (reference sequence).

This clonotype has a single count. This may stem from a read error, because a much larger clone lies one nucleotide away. CDR3 loop: CASSGTSYYEQYF. The DNA for the CDR3 is TGTGCCAGCAGCGGGACGTCATATTACGAGCAGTACTTC. The V gene is TRBV7-2, the J gene TRBJ2-7, with D perhaps assigned TRBD1 or TRBD2 (5 bases each). The ends were cut back, 5 bases at V and 4 bases at J, with 12 bases in the middle. The CDR3 is 13 amino acids. In germline, CDR1 is SGHTA, CDR2 FQGNSA.

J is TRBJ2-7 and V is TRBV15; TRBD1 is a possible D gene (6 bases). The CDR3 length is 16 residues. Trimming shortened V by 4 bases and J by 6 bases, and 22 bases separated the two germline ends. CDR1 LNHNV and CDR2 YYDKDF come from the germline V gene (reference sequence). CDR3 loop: CATSTGQGLVYGEQYF. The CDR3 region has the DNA TGTGCCACCAGCACCGGCCAGGGGCTGGTTTATGGCGAGCAGTACTTC.

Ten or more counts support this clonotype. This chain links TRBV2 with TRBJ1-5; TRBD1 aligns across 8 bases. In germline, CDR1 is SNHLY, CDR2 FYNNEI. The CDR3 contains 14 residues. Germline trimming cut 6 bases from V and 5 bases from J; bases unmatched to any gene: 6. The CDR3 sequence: CASRQQGGDQPQHF. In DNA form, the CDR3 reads TGTGCCAGCAGGCAACAGGGGGGCGATCAGCCCCAGCATTTT.

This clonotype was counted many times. CDR3 loop: CASSLDGWNTEAFF. In DNA form, the CDR3 reads TGTGCCAGCAGCTTGGACGGATGGAACACTGAAGCTTTCTTT. V and J are TRBV11-2 and TRBJ1-1, with no clear D. The CDR3 contains 14 residues. V gave up 3 bases and J gave up 1 base, with 9 bases separating them. Germline-derived CDR1 and CDR2 are SGHAT and FQNNGV.

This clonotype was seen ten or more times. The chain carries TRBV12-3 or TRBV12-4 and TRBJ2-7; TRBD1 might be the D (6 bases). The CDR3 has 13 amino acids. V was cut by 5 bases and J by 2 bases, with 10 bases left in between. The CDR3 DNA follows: TGTGCCAGCAGTCACACAGGGACCTACGAGCAGTACTTC. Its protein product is CASSHTGTYEQYF.

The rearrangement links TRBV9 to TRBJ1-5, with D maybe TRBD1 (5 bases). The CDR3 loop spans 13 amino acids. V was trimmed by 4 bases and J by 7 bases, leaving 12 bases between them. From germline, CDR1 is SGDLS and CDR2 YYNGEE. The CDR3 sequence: CASSMWGGQPQHF. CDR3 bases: TGTGCCAGCAGCATGTGGGGGGGACAGCCCCAGCATTTT.

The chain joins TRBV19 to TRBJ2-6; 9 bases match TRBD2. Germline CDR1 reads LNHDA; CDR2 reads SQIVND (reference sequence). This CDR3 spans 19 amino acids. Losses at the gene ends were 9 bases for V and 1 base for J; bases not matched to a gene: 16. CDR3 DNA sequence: TGTGCCAGCTCACCATTTCCAGCGGGAGGCCAATCTGGGGCCAACGTCCTGACTTTC. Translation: CASSPFPAGGQSGANVLTF.

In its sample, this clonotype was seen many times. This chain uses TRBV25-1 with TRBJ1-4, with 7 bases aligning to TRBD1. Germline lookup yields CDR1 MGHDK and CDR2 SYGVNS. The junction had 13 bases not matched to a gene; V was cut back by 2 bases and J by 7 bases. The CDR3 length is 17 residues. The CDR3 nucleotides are TGTGCCAGCAGTGAACTTACCCCCAGGGGGTTCGGTGAAAAACTGTTTTTT. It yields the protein CASSELTPRGFGEKLFF.

CDR3 sequence: CSVEEASGRMETQYF. CDR3 in DNA: TGCAGCGTTGAAGAGGCTAGCGGGAGGATGGAGACCCAGTACTTC. The chain recombines TRBV29-1 with TRBJ2-5; 11 nucleotides align to TRBD2. Germline CDR1 and CDR2: SQVTM and ANQGSEA. The CDR3 extends over 15 amino acids. The trim removed 0 bases at V and 5 bases at J, leaving 5 bases unmatched.